These T cell receptor beta chains were read from a single sample in a study of early T cells in non-severe SARS-CoV-2 infection. TCRdb called the 5' RACE reads again in MiXCR, with one record for every CDR3 protein. The repertoire consists of 80,000 to 100,000 distinct CDR3 sequences, with 14% occurring once and the leading ten covering roughly 6%. Material for sequencing was whole blood. All receptors come from an adult who was a healthcare worker with PCR-confirmed SARS-CoV-2 infection or an uninfected control (not recorded which). Each CDR3 is given with its conserved first and last residue. A D gene is named only where the DNA matches it firmly. Part of the rows lack a size; the others show once, few, many or a class for expanded clones.

CDR3,DNA,D,J,V,size
CASRQSIDYGYTF,TGTGCCAGCAGACAGTCCATCGACTATGGCTACACCTTC,NA,TRBJ1-2,TRBV6-1,NA
CASSPGQGYTEAFF,TGTGCCAGCTCACCGGGGCAGGGCTACACTGAAGCTTTCTTT,NA,TRBJ1-1,TRBV18,few
CASSLFGGNQPQHF,TGTGCCAGCAGCCTTTTTGGGGGCAATCAGCCCCAGCATTTT,NA,TRBJ1-5,TRBV11-2,many
CASRMALLYNSPLHF,TGTGCCAGCAGGATGGCCCTACTTTATAATTCACCCCTCCACTTT,NA,TRBJ1-6,TRBV27,NA
CASSYPSVPHPPSNEQYF,TGTGCCAGCAGTTACCCTTCGGTCCCGCACCCCCCCTCCAACGAGCAGTACTTC,NA,TRBJ2-7,TRBV6-7,few
CASSEVSKGREKLFF,TGTGCCAGCAGTGAAGTATCGAAGGGACGAGAAAAACTGTTTTTT,NA,TRBJ1-4,TRBV2,NA
CASPWFGYSYEQYF,TGCGCCAGCCCTTGGTTCGGATACTCCTACGAGCAGTACTTC,NA,TRBJ2-7,TRBV5-1,NA
CSASWTGHGYTF,TGCAGTGCCAGTTGGACAGGGCACGGCTACACCTTC,TRBD1,TRBJ1-2,TRBV20-1,few
CSADRLPNTGELFF,TGCAGTGCTGACAGGCTCCCGAACACCGGGGAGCTGTTTTTT,NA,TRBJ2-2,TRBV20-1,few
CASTGGVAGELFF,TGTGCCAGCACCGGAGGAGTCGCCGGGGAGCTGTTTTTT,NA,TRBJ2-2,TRBV3-1,few
CANSPGPPAYEQYF,TGTGCCAACAGTCCGGGACCTCCAGCCTACGAGCAGTACTTC,NA,TRBJ2-7,TRBV12-3/TRBV12-4,once
CASSAPGGLTEAFF,TGTGCCAGCAGTGCCCCAGGGGGGCTCACTGAAGCTTTCTTT,TRBD1,TRBJ1-1,TRBV2,few
CASSFRPGTVTDTQYF,TGCGCCAGCAGCTTTCGTCCCGGGACAGTCACAGATACGCAGTATTTT,TRBD1,TRBJ2-3,TRBV5-1,few
CARSSGTGGRGNTEAFF,TGTGCCCGCTCATCCGGGACAGGGGGCCGGGGGAACACTGAAGCTTTCTTT,TRBD1,TRBJ1-1,TRBV18,NA
CSVESPSGANVLTF,TGCAGCGTTGAAAGCCCCTCTGGGGCCAACGTCCTGACTTTC,NA,TRBJ2-6,TRBV29-1,NA
CASRPGTNEKLFF,TGTGCCAGCAGGCCCGGGACAAATGAAAAACTGTTTTTT,NA,TRBJ1-4,TRBV11-2,many
CSVETSGGPYEQYF,TGCAGCGTTGAAACCAGCGGGGGGCCCTACGAGCAGTACTTC,TRBD2,TRBJ2-7,TRBV29-1,NA
CASSLGQTANYGYTF,TGTGCCAGCAGCTTAGGTCAGACTGCAAACTATGGCTACACCTTC,NA,TRBJ1-2,TRBV7-9,few
CASSMEGRGQETQYF,TGTGCCAGTAGTATGGAGGGGCGGGGGCAAGAGACCCAGTACTTC,TRBD2,TRBJ2-5,TRBV19,NA
CATQGSTEAFF,TGTGCCACCCAGGGGAGCACTGAAGCTTTCTTT,NA,TRBJ1-1,TRBV10-3,few
CASSLISGGTHNEQFF,TGTGCCAGCAGCTTAATCAGTGGGGGCACCCACAATGAGCAGTTCTTC,NA,TRBJ2-1,TRBV11-2,few
CSVEGRLTAQETQYF,TGCAGCGTTGAAGGCCGACTGACAGCACAAGAGACCCAGTACTTC,NA,TRBJ2-5,TRBV29-1,NA
CASMGDGGKAFF,TGTGCCAGCATGGGTGATGGGGGGAAAGCTTTCTTT,NA,TRBJ1-1,TRBV25-1,NA
CSARGPTSGNTIYF,TGCAGCGCGCGGGGACCGACCTCTGGAAACACCATATATTTT,NA,TRBJ1-3,TRBV29-1,NA
CASSQDGRGNTEAFF,TGCGCCAGCAGCCAAGATGGCAGGGGGAACACTGAAGCTTTCTTT,NA,TRBJ1-1,TRBV4-1,NA
CASGFPRFFGLNKESNQPQHF,TGTGCTAGTGGTTTCCCTCGATTCTTTGGACTGAACAAGGAAAGCAATCAGCCCCAGCATTTT,NA,TRBJ1-5,TRBV12-5,NA
CASSEDSATYNEQFF,TGTGCCAGCAGTGAGGACAGTGCAACCTACAATGAGCAGTTCTTC,NA,TRBJ2-1,TRBV2,NA
CAIRGISGYGYTF,TGTGCCATACGTGGGATTTCTGGCTATGGCTACACCTTC,NA,TRBJ1-2,TRBV10-3,NA
CASSLVVGTGTDTQYF,TGTGCCAGCAGCTTAGTGGTAGGGACAGGCACAGATACGCAGTATTTT,TRBD1,TRBJ2-3,TRBV13,NA
CASSVAPGQLNEKLFF,TGTGCCAGCAGCGTAGCTCCGGGACAGCTTAATGAAAAACTGTTTTTT,TRBD1,TRBJ1-4,TRBV9,few